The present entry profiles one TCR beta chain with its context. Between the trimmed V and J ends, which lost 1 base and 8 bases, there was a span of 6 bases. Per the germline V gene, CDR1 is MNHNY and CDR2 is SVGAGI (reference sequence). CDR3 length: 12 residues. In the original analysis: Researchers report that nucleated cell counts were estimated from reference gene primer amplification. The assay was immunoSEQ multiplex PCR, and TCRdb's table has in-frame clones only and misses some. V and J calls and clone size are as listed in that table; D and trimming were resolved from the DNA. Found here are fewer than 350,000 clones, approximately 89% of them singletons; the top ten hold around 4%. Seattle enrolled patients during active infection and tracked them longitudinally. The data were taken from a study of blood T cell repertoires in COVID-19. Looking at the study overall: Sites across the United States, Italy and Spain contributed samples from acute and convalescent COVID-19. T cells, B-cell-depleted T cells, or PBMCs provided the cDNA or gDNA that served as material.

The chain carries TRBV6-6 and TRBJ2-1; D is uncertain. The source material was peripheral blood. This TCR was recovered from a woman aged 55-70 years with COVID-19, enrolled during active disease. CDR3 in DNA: TGTGCCAGCAGTTACTACCGGGATGAGCAGTTCTTC. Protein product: CASSYYRDEQFF.